This TCR beta chain was sequenced in a study of blood T cell repertoires in COVID-19 (dated by TCRdb to the early 2020s). Concerning the study at large: Collaborator samples came from the United States, Italy and Spain and covered acute and convalescent phases of COVID-19. Sample metadata almost always included a de-identified subject ID, COVID-19 status, age in years and sex. Deeply sampled blood TCRbeta repertoires from subjects exposed to, actively infected with, or recovered from COVID-19 were included in the dataset. The repertoires were released in a freely available public database meant as a resource for research on the immune response to SARS-CoV-2. Where available, HLA class I and class II types were obtained from metadata supplied by the sample provider rather than from assay-based typing. Samples came from the ongoing ImmuneRACE study (first 160 participants) plus 1,254 subjects from 6 global collaborators. The material from the prospective study consisted of cDNA or gDNA derived from T cells, B-cell-depleted T cells, or PBMCs. Study-wide findings and limitations: Clinical and demographic metadata were provided uncurated, with the amount varying by source and participant.

Whole blood was collected in K2EDTA tubes by collaborating institutions according to the institutions' own protocols. For TCRbeta analysis, collaborators shipped samples as frozen whole blood, isolated PBMCs, or DNA extracted from either of those sample types. The CDR3 runs 14 residues from the cysteine to the phenylalanine. Only the CDR3 DNA is retained, 42 bases long and in frame from the first base. At the junction V is shortened by 4 bases and J by 4 bases; bases outside the gene matches: 2. CDR1 and CDR2 are drawn from the germline V gene: SGDLS, YYNGEE. Of note for this clone: Its antigen is still unknown. Qualities for individual bases were not recorded, and no much larger clone is one base off.

TCRbeta CDR3 regions were amplified from genomic DNA using the immunoSEQ Assay, a bias-controlled multiplex PCR. Regarding the original processing steps: The number of nucleated cells in each sample was estimated from the amplification of reference gene primers within the assay. To quantify the absolute abundance of each unique TCRbeta CDR3 rearrangement, sequence reads were collapsed and filtered. For each sample, productive Simpson clonality was calculated as the square root of Simpson's diversity index over productive rearrangements. The table was pulled from immuneACCESS by TCRdb, which kept in-frame rearrangements only. Such tables lose some clones; where checked, under half of the loss comes from unresolved V genes, and the rest has no known cause. The V and J calls and clone size come from that table; D and trimming were worked out from the DNA. The sample records 110,000 or so clones, about 76% of which are singletons. Clones ranked in the top ten supply approximately 40% of the sample.

The sample consisted of peripheral blood. This receptor chain uses TRBV9 and TRBJ2-3; 11 bases in the junction line up with TRBD2. This receptor was identified in a man older than 75 with acute or convalescent COVID-19. The nucleotide sequence reads as follows: TGTGCCAGCAGCCCTAGCGGGAGGCCAGATACGCAGTATTTT. It codes for CASSPSGRPDTQYF.